Below, 21 T cell receptor beta chains from the same sample are listed, as sequenced in a study of CD8 T cells in ankylosing spondylitis. TCRdb ran MiXCR on the 5' RACE reads and lists one entry per CDR3 protein. The sample yields tens of thousands of distinct CDR3 sequences, just under 4% seen once. The sample consisted of blood, either unsorted or a sorted T cell fraction (not recorded which). The source of these receptors is a female donor with ankylosing spondylitis or in good health (not recorded which).

Ten or more counts support this clonotype. The chain links TRBV9 to TRBJ1-6; D remains unclear. The germline V gene encodes CDR1 SGDLS and CDR2 YYNGEE. This CDR3 has 15 residues. V was trimmed by 0 bases and J by 6 bases, leaving 10 bases between them. The chain's CDR3 is CASSVDLPSNSPLHF. CDR3 bases: TGTGCCAGCAGCGTAGATCTCCCGAGTAATTCACCCCTCCACTTT.

This clonotype was seen ten or more times. V and J are TRBV9 and TRBJ2-7, with 12 bases matching TRBD2. The CDR3 covers 13 residues. Trimming cost V 3 bases and J 7 bases; bases outside gene matches: 2. CDR1 SGDLS and CDR2 YYNGEE come from the germline V gene. The CDR3: CASSGGLAGEQYF. The CDR3 DNA sequence: TGTGCCAGCAGCGGGGGACTAGCGGGTGAGCAGTACTTC.

This clonotype has ten or more counts. The chain joins TRBV9 to TRBJ1-3, with D perhaps matching TRBD1 (6 bases). The CDR3 runs 16 residues. Germline V gene lookup returns CDR1 SGDLS and CDR2 YYNGEE. V was shortened by 4 bases and J by 0 bases, with 14 bases between the two germline ends. CDR3 residues: CASSIGQPLSGNTIYF. DNA of the CDR3: TGTGCCAGCAGCATCGGACAGCCACTCTCTGGAAACACCATATATTTT.

CDR3 in DNA: TGTGCCAGCAGCGTAGCCCCCTGGACGGTGGATGAGCAGTTCTTC. Translating gives CASSVAPWTVDEQFF. The chain recombines TRBV9 with TRBJ2-1; no reliable D call. This CDR3 spans 15 amino acids. Trimming stripped 0 bases from V and 8 bases from J, with 15 bases between. Germline V lookup: CDR1 SGDLS, CDR2 YYNGEE.

At least ten counts were recorded for this clonotype. The rearrangement joins TRBV9 to TRBJ1-3; no firm D call. V lost 2 bases, J lost 6 bases, and 9 bases lay in between. CDR3 length: 13 amino acids. The germline V gene has CDR1 SGDLS and CDR2 YYNGEE. CDR3 protein: CASSVTSENTIYF. The CDR3 bases are TGTGCCAGCAGCGTGACTTCAGAAAACACCATATATTTT. The full variable domain, its missing parts supplied by reference TRBV9 and TRBJ1-3, is DSGVTQTPKHLITATGQRVTLRCSPRSGDLSVYWYQQSLDQGLQFLIQYYNGEERAKGNILERFSAQQFPDLHSELNLSSLELGDSALYFCASSVTSENTIYFGEGSWLTVV.

In its sample, this clonotype was seen many times. The chain recombines TRBV9 with TRBJ1-3; TRBD1 matches at 9 bases. V shed 4 bases, J shed 4 bases, and the junction held 12 bases outside the gene matches. Germline V gene lookup returns CDR1 SGDLS and CDR2 YYNGEE. CDR3 size: 17 residues. The CDR3: CASSPLPGQGAGNTIYF. Here the CDR3 DNA reads TGTGCCAGCAGCCCTCTTCCGGGACAGGGTGCGGGAAACACCATATATTTT. The complete variable domain, with remaining parts taken from reference TRBV9 and TRBJ1-3, reads DSGVTQTPKHLITATGQRVTLRCSPRSGDLSVYWYQQSLDQGLQFLIQYYNGEERAKGNILERFSAQQFPDLHSELNLSSLELGDSALYFCASSPLPGQGAGNTIYFGEGSWLTVV.

This clonotype was counted at least ten times. The genes are TRBV9 and TRBJ2-7; 7 nucleotides agree with TRBD2. The CDR3 runs 15 residues. After removal of 2 bases from V and 1 base from J, the junction contained 6 bases not matched to a gene. The germline V gene has CDR1 SGDLS and CDR2 YYNGEE. The CDR3 reads CASSVGGGTSYEQYF. The CDR3 nucleotides read TGTGCCAGCAGCGTGGGGGGGGGGACTTCCTACGAGCAGTACTTC.

This clonotype was seen many times. The chain has TRBV9 and TRBJ1-1, with D uncertain. Germline CDR1 is SGDLS and CDR2 is YYNGEE. CDR3 length: 15 residues. Trimming took 0 bases from V and 0 from J, leaving 9 bases between them. DNA of the CDR3: TGTGCCAGCAGCGTAGGTCCAGGCTTGAACACTGAAGCTTTCTTT. It codes for CASSVGPGLNTEAFF. The variable domain in full, with the rest retrieved from reference TRBV9 and TRBJ1-1, is DSGVTQTPKHLITATGQRVTLRCSPRSGDLSVYWYQQSLDQGLQFLIQYYNGEERAKGNILERFSAQQFPDLHSELNLSSLELGDSALYFCASSVGPGLNTEAFFGQGTRLTVV.

This clonotype was seen repeatedly, ten times or more. The V and J genes are TRBV9 and TRBJ1-6; TRBD1 agrees at 7 bases. CDR3 size: 17 residues. CDR1 is SGDLS, CDR2 YYNGEE, per germline. The junction had 16 bases not matched to a gene; V was cut back by 3 bases and J by 10 bases. CDR3 loop: CASSERGQATPGSPLHF. The DNA of the CDR3 is TGTGCCAGCAGCGAAAGAGGACAGGCCACCCCAGGATCACCCCTCCACTTT.

This clonotype showed up just a few times. The chain uses TRBV9 and TRBJ1-1, with 7 bases fitting TRBD1. CDR3 size: 16 residues. Unmatched junction bases numbered 6, after V lost 0 bases and J lost 1 base. Germline values: CDR1 SGDLS, CDR2 YYNGEE. CDR3 protein: CASSVEGTAKNTEAFF. The DNA of the CDR3 is TGTGCCAGCAGCGTAGAAGGGACAGCAAAGAACACTGAAGCTTTCTTT.

With respect to this clonotype: At one end, the junction sequence differs from germline, possibly due to a read error. The chain is built from TRBV9 and TRBJ2-2; maybe TRBD1 (6 bases). This CDR3 spans 17 amino acids. Germline V gene data show CDR1 as SGDLS and CDR2 as YYNGEE. CDR3 residues: CACSATRTASNTEELFF. In DNA form, the CDR3 reads TGTGCCTGCAGCGCTACCCGGACAGCATCGAACACCGAGGAGCTGTTTTTT.

This clonotype was observed many times. This chain joins TRBV9 and TRBJ1-4, with TRBD1 matching 7 bases. Germline V gene sequence: CDR1 SGDLS, CDR2 YYNGEE. V lost 2 bases and J lost 8; bases outside the gene matches: 9. The CDR3 is 15 amino acids. The CDR3 DNA is TGTGCCAGCAGCGTGTTGGACAGGCTCGGGGAAAAACTGTTTTTT. The encoded protein is CASSVLDRLGEKLFF.

The sample holds many counts of this clonotype. V and J are TRBV7-3 and TRBJ2-1; 10 bases map to TRBD1. Looked up from germline, CDR1 is SGHTA and CDR2 is FQGTGA. The CDR3 has 15 amino acids. V lost 6 bases, J lost 8 bases, and 10 bases stayed unmatched. Written as DNA, the CDR3 is TGTGCCAGCAGTCCAGACAGGGGGCATGTAGATGAGCAGTTCTTC. Its protein is CASSPDRGHVDEQFF.

This clonotype showed up many times. The chain employs TRBV9 and TRBJ2-5, with 8 bases fitting TRBD2. The CDR3 is made up of 13 amino acids. Germline CDR1 SGDLS, CDR2 YYNGEE. J was trimmed by 5 bases and V by 2 bases; bases with no gene match: 2. Here the CDR3 DNA reads TGTGCCAGCAGCGTCGGGGGGGCGGAGACCCAGTACTTC. As protein: CASSVGGAETQYF.

This clonotype was seen at least ten times. The chain has TRBV9 and TRBJ1-1; a possible D gene is TRBD1 (5 bases). V was pared by 4 bases and J by 3 bases, with 16 bases between. CDR3 length equals 15 residues. The germline V gene encodes CDR1 SGDLS and CDR2 YYNGEE. DNA of the CDR3: TGTGCCAGCAGCCTCAGGGATGGGGAAGACACTGAAGCTTTCTTT. It yields the protein CASSLRDGEDTEAFF.

Many counts were recorded for this clonotype. The chain carries TRBV9 and TRBJ2-1; a possible D gene is TRBD1 (5 bases). The CDR3 contains 15 residues. The germline gives CDR1 SGDLS, CDR2 YYNGEE. The V end lost 1 base, the J end lost 4 bases, and 12 bases lay between the germline ends. The CDR3 spells CASSVSGQRYNEQFF. Here the CDR3 DNA reads TGTGCCAGCAGCGTATCAGGACAACGGTACAATGAGCAGTTCTTC.

This clonotype came up many times. V usage is TRBV9 and J usage is TRBJ2-5, with TRBD2 matching over 9 bases. J was trimmed by 7 bases and V by 1 base; bases with no gene match: 5. The germline V gene has CDR1 SGDLS and CDR2 YYNGEE. This CDR3 region has 14 residues. The CDR3 coding sequence is TGTGCCAGCAGCGTACTAGCGGGGTCTGGGACCCAGTACTTC. Translated, it gives CASSVLAGSGTQYF.

At least ten counts were recorded for this clonotype. This chain links TRBV9 with TRBJ1-5; D perhaps matches TRBD1 (5 bases). The CDR3 runs to 13 residues. The germline CDR1 and CDR2 sequences are SGDLS and YYNGEE. The V gene lost 4 bases and the J gene lost 4 bases, with 9 bases spanning the gap. The chain's CDR3 is CASSRGINQPQHF. The CDR3 DNA is TGTGCCAGCAGCCGGGGCATTAATCAGCCCCAGCATTTT.

At least ten counts were recorded for this clonotype. This sequence joins TRBV9 and TRBJ2-7; D unresolved. The V end was cut by 1 base, the J end by 5 bases, with 10 bases between. CDR1 is SGDLS, CDR2 YYNGEE, per germline. CDR3 size: 13 residues. The CDR3 here is CASSVNQVHEQYF. The CDR3 region has the DNA TGTGCCAGCAGCGTAAATCAGGTCCACGAGCAGTACTTC.

Ten or more counts support this clonotype. The chain couples TRBV9 to TRBJ2-5, with 10 nucleotides matching TRBD2. Trimming removed 0 bases from V and 0 bases from J; junction bases left unmatched: 2. The CDR3 consists of 16 residues. Germline V lookup: CDR1 SGDLS, CDR2 YYNGEE. The chain's CDR3 is CASSVDSGGYQETQYF. DNA of the CDR3: TGTGCCAGCAGCGTAGATAGCGGGGGGTACCAAGAGACCCAGTACTTC.

The gene calls are TRBV9 and TRBJ2-3; 9 bases match TRBD2. This CDR3 contains 19 residues. V was clipped by 4 bases and J by 0 bases; unmatched bases: 15. Germline CDR1 is SGDLS and CDR2 is YYNGEE. The CDR3 DNA follows: TGTGCCAGCAGCTCCCCCCCGGTCGGGCGGGGGGGTAGCACAGATACGCAGTATTTT. Translating gives CASSSPPVGRGGSTDTQYF.